A selection of T cell receptor beta chains follows, all from one sample in a study of cytomegalovirus exposure and HLA in healthy donors. Using immunoSEQ multiplex PCR, the repertoire was profiled, and TCRdb retains in-frame clones only, with some absent. The sample yields about 150,000 clones, around 82% seen once. Specimen: PBMCs. The source of these receptors is a woman between 45 and 60 years old in good health and CMV-seropositive. CDR3s include the opening cysteine and the closing phenylalanine or tryptophan. A D gene is named only where the DNA matches it firmly.

j_gene,v_gene,d_gene,CDR3nt,CDR3aa
TRBJ1-5,TRBV19,-,TGTGCCAGTAGTATAGTAGTAGATCAGCCCCAGCATTTT,CASSIVVDQPQHF
TRBJ2-4,TRBV4-1,TRBD1,TGCGCCAGCAGCCAAGAGGCAGGGGGCGTCGGAAACATTCAGTACTTC,CASSQEAGGVGNIQYF
TRBJ2-7,TRBV5-1,TRBD1,TGCGCCAGCAGCGACCAAGAAAAAAGGGACAGGAACTACGAGCAGTACTTC,CASSDQEKRDRNYEQYF
TRBJ2-3,TRBV29-1,-,TGCAGCGTTTGGGCCCAACTGAATACGCAGTATTTT,CSVWAQLNTQYF
TRBJ2-3,TRBV5-1,TRBD2,TGCGCCAGCGCCGCGGGGGGCTCCACAGATACGCAGTATTTT,CASAAGGSTDTQYF
TRBJ2-1,TRBV5-4,TRBD2,TGTGCCAGCAGCCCCCGGGGTAGGGCTAGCGGGGGAGGTGAGCAGTTCTTC,CASSPRGRASGGGEQFF
TRBJ2-7,TRBV23-1,TRBD2,TGCGCCAGCAGTCGAGGGAGGGCGTCTAATAAATCCTACGAGCAGTACTTC,CASSRGRASNKSYEQYF
TRBJ2-7,TRBV6-5,TRBD1,TGTGCCAGCAGCAACACGGGGACAGGCTTATACGAGCAGTACTTC,CASSNTGTGLYEQYF
TRBJ1-5,TRBV11-2,TRBD1,TGTGCCAGCAGCTTAGTCGGGACAGTCGGTGAGCCCCAGCATTTT,CASSLVGTVGEPQHF
TRBJ2-3,TRBV25-1,-,TGTGCCAGCAGCTCTACAGATACGCAGTATTTT,CASSSTDTQYF
TRBJ2-7,TRBV11-2,-,TGTGCCAGCAGCCCGGGACTTACCTACGAGCAGTACTTC,CASSPGLTYEQYF
TRBJ2-3,TRBV29-1,-,TGCAGCGTCGCCGGGGGGCAGACAGATACGCAGTATTTT,CSVAGGQTDTQYF
TRBJ2-3,TRBV19,TRBD2,TGTGCCAGTACAGGGCGGGGGTTGAGGACAGATACGCAGTATTTT,CASTGRGLRTDTQYF
TRBJ2-7,TRBV7-9,TRBD1,TGTGCCAGCAGCTTACCCTCGTCCGGGACAGGTATTATCTACGAGCAGTACTTC,CASSLPSSGTGIIYEQYF
TRBJ2-7,TRBV5-1,TRBD2,TGCGCCAGCAGCTTGCACGGACTAGCGGGGACAGGCGAGCAGTACTTC,CASSLHGLAGTGEQYF
TRBJ2-3,TRBV30,TRBD2,TGTGCCTGGAGTGCTGGCGGGGGGGCAACAGATACGCAGTATTTT,CAWSAGGGATDTQYF